The rows below give T cell receptor beta chains drawn from one sample of a study of patients and donors after allogeneic stem cell transplantation. TCRdb reprocessed the RT-PCR reads with MiXCR, giving one entry per CDR3 protein. This repertoire shows roughly 960,000 distinct CDR3 sequences, roughly 17% found once; its top ten account for 5.5% to 6.5%. Sequenced material: blood, either unsorted or a sorted T cell fraction (not recorded which). These receptors were collected from a human donor who was either an allogeneic HSCT recipient or a stem cell or donor lymphocyte infusion donor (not recorded which). It is not recorded whose cells these are; they may come from a transplant donor. The conserved cysteine and the conserved F or W are not part of the CDR3 here. D genes are given only for firm matches. Size is stated for part of the rows, as once, few or many counts, or as a class when the clone is expanded.

v_gene: TRBV6-1; abundance: few; d_gene: .; CDR3aa: ASTRRGFGNTIY
v_gene: TRBV2; abundance: many; d_gene: .; CDR3aa: ASSVGAASEAF
v_gene: TRBV12-3/TRBV12-4; abundance: many; d_gene: TRBD2; CDR3aa: ASSLAGGPVYEQY
v_gene: TRBV9; abundance: few; d_gene: .; CDR3aa: ASSVGVQETQY
v_gene: TRBV7-3; abundance: few; d_gene: .; CDR3aa: ASSLTTGGTDTQY
v_gene: TRBV12-3/TRBV12-4; abundance: few; d_gene: .; CDR3aa: ASSLGPLGSNQPQH
v_gene: TRBV7-2; abundance: few; d_gene: .; CDR3aa: ASRPLSTQPNYGYT
v_gene: TRBV5-6; abundance: .; d_gene: TRBD2; CDR3aa: ASSPIGSSGGNNEQF
v_gene: TRBV30; abundance: .; d_gene: .; CDR3aa: AWTRDLLPEAF
v_gene: TRBV7-2; abundance: few; d_gene: TRBD1; CDR3aa: ASSSIGQGENEQF
v_gene: TRBV29-1; abundance: few; d_gene: .; CDR3aa: SVEGRVHSPLH
v_gene: TRBV5-1; abundance: .; d_gene: .; CDR3aa: ASSLFPMGASTDTQY
v_gene: TRBV27; abundance: few; d_gene: .; CDR3aa: ASSTGAYEQY
v_gene: TRBV6-2/TRBV6-3; abundance: few; d_gene: .; CDR3aa: ASSYSTGHYEQY
v_gene: TRBV6-1; abundance: .; d_gene: .; CDR3aa: ATQRGDTYNSPLH
v_gene: TRBV24-1; abundance: few; d_gene: TRBD1; CDR3aa: ATSDLGGTGVDEQF
v_gene: TRBV20-1; abundance: once; d_gene: .; CDR3aa: SAREVSGSNQPQH
v_gene: TRBV12-3/TRBV12-4; abundance: many; d_gene: .; CDR3aa: ASSFFVGPGNTIY
v_gene: TRBV10-2; abundance: .; d_gene: TRBD2; CDR3aa: ASSRYSGNSYEQY